Shown below are 21 T cell receptor beta chains from a single sample sequenced in a study of T cell repertoires in cytomegalovirus infection. Which antigens these TCRs recognize remains unknown. TCRdb re-called the reads with MiXCR, one entry per CDR3 protein. The sample lists about 500,000 distinct CDR3 sequences; roughly 34% were seen once. The sample consisted of cultured PBMCs, taken from culture after CMV antigen stimulation. Receptors were obtained from a human donor in good health (CMV status not recorded). Some clones in this sample may be carry-over from other donors' samples.

This clonotype has just a few counts. The chain couples TRBV12-3 or TRBV12-4 to TRBJ2-1, with 8 nucleotides matching TRBD2. With V trimmed by 3 bases and J by 8 bases, 6 bases remained unmatched. The CDR3 runs 14 residues. CDR3 sequence (DNA): TGTGCCAGCAGTTTTCTGAGCGGGAGCTATGAGCAGTTCTTC. This translates into CASSFLSGSYEQFF.

The chain uses TRBV7-3 and TRBJ2-5; D not certain. Trimming stripped 3 bases from V and 3 bases from J, with 8 bases between. Per germline, CDR1 SGHTA and CDR2 FQGTGA. The CDR3 loop spans 13 amino acids. CDR3 sequence reads: CASSFATEETQYF. DNA of the CDR3: TGTGCCAGCAGCTTTGCGACCGAAGAGACCCAGTACTTC.

The chain combines TRBV4-1 with TRBJ2-1, with 10 nucleotides matching TRBD1. CDR3 length equals 15 residues. V was pared by 3 bases and J by 7 bases, with 6 bases of the junction left unmatched. Germline CDR1 MGHRA, CDR2 YSYEKL. The CDR3 loop is CASSHTRQGANEQFF. DNA of the CDR3: TGCGCCAGCAGCCACACCCGACAGGGGGCAAATGAGCAGTTCTTC.

This clonotype has a handful of counts. V gene TRBV28 combines with J gene TRBJ2-3; 7 bases are a match to TRBD2. V lost 6 bases, J lost 4 bases, and 13 bases stayed unmatched. The CDR3 has 16 amino acids. CDR1 is MDHEN and CDR2 is SYDVKM in the germline V gene. The CDR3: CASSPAGAGEADTQYF. The CDR3 DNA follows: TGTGCCAGCAGCCCAGCTGGGGCGGGGGAGGCAGATACGCAGTATTTT. Filled out from reference TRBV28 and TRBJ2-3, the complete variable domain reads DVKVTQSSRYLVKRTGEKVFLECVQDMDHENMFWYRQDPGLGLRLIYFSYDVKMKEKGDIPEGYSVSREKKERFSLILESASTNQTSMYLCASSPAGAGEADTQYFGPGTRLTVL.

This chain uses TRBV29-1 with TRBJ2-5; D is perhaps TRBD1 (5 bases). Trimming shortened V by 3 bases and J by 5 bases, and 13 bases separated the two germline ends. The CDR3 has 13 residues. Per the germline V gene, CDR1 is SQVTM and CDR2 is ANQGSEA. CDR3 amino acids: CSVELGAAETQYF. The CDR3 coding sequence is TGCAGCGTTGAGTTAGGGGCCGCCGAGACCCAGTACTTC.

The chain links TRBV6-6 to TRBJ2-7; 9 nucleotides align to TRBD2. CDR1 is MNHNY and CDR2 is SVGAGI in the germline V gene (reference sequence). The CDR3 extends over 16 amino acids. Trimming cost V 0 bases and J 2 bases; bases outside gene matches: 5. Written as DNA, the CDR3 is TGTGCCAGCAGTTACTCGTGGCGGGAGGGCCCCTACGAGCAGTACTTC. It encodes CASSYSWREGPYEQYF.

The chain is built from TRBV2 and TRBJ2-1; D gene ambiguous. The CDR3 is made up of 14 amino acids. Trimming shortened V by 7 bases and J by 0 bases, and 10 bases separated the two germline ends. Germline CDR1 and CDR2: SNHLY and FYNNEI. CDR3 nucleotides: TGTGCCAGCACTCACCGCGACTCCTACAATGAGCAGTTCTTC. It is translated as CASTHRDSYNEQFF.

This clonotype was observed a handful of times. The rearrangement uses TRBV5-4 and TRBJ2-5; D gene uncertain. This CDR3 has 12 residues. Trimming stripped 5 bases from V and 4 bases from J, with 9 bases between. The V gene's germline CDR1 is SGHNT and CDR2 YYREEE (reference sequence). The DNA for the CDR3 is TGTGCCAGCAGTGCCTCGGGAGAGACCCAGTACTTC. This gives the protein CASSASGETQYF.

This clonotype occurred a few times. The chain combines TRBV11-3 with TRBJ2-1, with 8 positions matching TRBD1. Germline values: CDR1 SGHNT, CDR2 YENEEA. The junction had 10 bases not matched to a gene; V was cut back by 1 base and J by 8 bases. CDR3 length: 16 residues. CDR3 protein: CASSLGVTGGSDEQFF. The CDR3 DNA sequence: TGTGCCAGCAGCTTAGGTGTAACAGGGGGGTCCGATGAGCAGTTCTTC.

The CDR3 DNA reads TGTGCCAGCAGCCCCCCCTTTGGTGGCAAGGGAGAGACCCAGTACTTC. It yields the protein CASSPPFGGKGETQYF. The rearrangement links TRBV7-4 to TRBJ2-5; the D is unclear. There are 16 residues in the CDR3. Trimming pared 5 bases from V and 4 bases from J, leaving 20 bases between. The germline V gene encodes CDR1 SGHVT and CDR2 SQSDAQ.

Only a few counts were recorded for this clonotype. The V call is TRBV6-1, the J call TRBJ1-1, with D possibly TRBD1 on 5 matching bases. Germline V CDR1 and CDR2: MNHNS, SASEGT. The CDR3 contains 15 residues. Trimming left V 2 bases short and J 4 bases short, with 14 bases between. CDR3 residues: CASSERQLVATEAFF. CDR3 in DNA: TGTGCCAGCAGTGAAAGACAGCTGGTGGCCACTGAAGCTTTCTTT.

The chain couples TRBV19 to TRBJ2-7; 8 positions match TRBD1. Germline-derived CDR1 and CDR2 are LNHDA and SQIVND (reference sequence). V lost 5 bases and J lost 7; bases outside the gene matches: 10. This CDR3 contains 14 residues. CDR3 sequence: CASSLGQVTNEQYF. For the CDR3, the DNA is TGTGCCAGTAGTTTGGGACAGGTCACTAATGAGCAGTACTTC.

The rearrangement links TRBV7-2 to TRBJ2-1; a weak D match, TRBD2 (6 bases). The CDR3 is made up of 15 amino acids. Trimming left V 3 bases short and J 6 bases short, with 15 bases between. Germline CDR1 and CDR2: SGHTA and FQGNSA. CDR3 DNA sequence: TGTGCCAGCAGCTTCCCGGGACTCCTACGCAATGAGCAGTTCTTC. Its translation: CASSFPGLLRNEQFF.

In its sample, this clonotype was seen many times. This chain uses TRBV6-2 or TRBV6-3 with TRBJ1-3; D perhaps matches TRBD1 (5 bases). Per the germline V gene, CDR1 is MNHEY and CDR2 is SVGEGT. The CDR3 has 16 amino acids. Trimming removed 5 bases from V and 0 bases from J, with 14 bases in between. CDR3 sequence (DNA): TGTGCCAGCAGTCGTCGGGACGTCCGCTCTGGAAACACCATATATTTT. Its protein product is CASSRRDVRSGNTIYF.

This chain uses TRBV6-2 or TRBV6-3 with TRBJ2-7; 7 positions agree with TRBD2. This CDR3 is 14 amino acids long. Germline CDR1 MNHEY, CDR2 SVGEGT. V lost 6 bases to trimming and J lost 6 bases; unmatched junction nucleotides: 11. The DNA of the CDR3 is TGTGCCAGCAGACTCGGAGGGGCTAGCGGCGAGCAGTACGTC. Protein: CASRLGGASGEQYV.

The chain carries TRBV29-1 and TRBJ1-2; 10 positions match TRBD1. Germline CDR1 is SQVTM and CDR2 is ANQGSEA. J gave up 2 bases and V 1 base, and 1 base lay outside the gene matches. This CDR3 is built from 14 residues. The CDR3: CSVEGQGANYGYTF. CDR3 bases: TGCAGCGTTGAAGGACAGGGGGCAAACTATGGCTACACCTTC.

The chain uses TRBV6-1 and TRBJ1-2; no reliable D call. Germline V gene data show CDR1 as MNHNS and CDR2 as SASEGT. The CDR3 length is 14 residues. Deletions cut 2 bases from V and 1 base from J, with 8 bases between. The CDR3 DNA reads TGTGCCAGCAGTGAATTAGGCGTTAACTATGGCTACACCTTC. Protein sequence: CASSELGVNYGYTF.

There are a few counts of this clonotype. The rearrangement uses TRBV10-3 and TRBJ1-1; no reliable D call. The CDR3 runs 15 residues. The germline gives CDR1 ENHRY, CDR2 SYGVKD. V was trimmed by 4 bases and J by 1 base, leaving 13 bases between them. DNA for the CDR3: TGTGCCATCAGTGTTCAGAGTTGGGGGAACACTGAAGCTTTCTTT. It is translated as CAISVQSWGNTEAFF.

This clonotype was recorded a few times. V and J are TRBV28 and TRBJ2-3; no reliable D call. Trimming took 2 bases from V and 7 from J, leaving 7 bases between them. Germline V gives CDR1 MDHEN, CDR2 SYDVKM. The CDR3 runs to 12 residues. The CDR3 nucleotides are TGTGCCAGCAGTTTACACCCATATACGCAGTATTTT. Translation gives CASSLHPYTQYF. Full variable domain (missing parts from reference TRBV28 and TRBJ2-3): DVKVTQSSRYLVKRTGEKVFLECVQDMDHENMFWYRQDPGLGLRLIYFSYDVKMKEKGDIPEGYSVSREKKERFSLILESASTNQTSMYLCASSLHPYTQYFGPGTRLTVL.

The chain carries TRBV5-6 and TRBJ2-3; TRBD2 matches at 11 bases. Losses at the gene ends were 4 bases for V and 7 bases for J; bases not matched to a gene: 5. This CDR3 comprises 14 residues. Germline CDR1 SGHDT, CDR2 YYEEEE. The CDR3: CASSVGTSGHTQYF. CDR3 nucleotide sequence: TGTGCCAGCAGCGTCGGGACTAGCGGCCATACGCAGTATTTT.

This clonotype was seen only a few times. The chain has TRBV20-1 and TRBJ2-1; 7 bases line up with TRBD2. With 5 bases clipped from V and 0 bases from J, the junction kept 16 bases outside the gene matches. CDR1 DFQATT and CDR2 SNEGSKA come from the germline V gene (reference sequence). The CDR3 extends over 18 amino acids. The CDR3 coding sequence is TGCAGTGCTCCCGAAGACTTTACTAGCGCGAGCTCCTACAATGAGCAGTTCTTC. It translates to CSAPEDFTSASSYNEQFF.